This TCR beta chain was retrieved from a study of patients and donors after allogeneic stem cell transplantation. Germline V gene sequence: CDR1 LNHNV, CDR2 YYDKDF (reference sequence). V lost 8 bases, J lost 0 bases, and 4 bases stayed unmatched. The length of the CDR3 is 14 residues. MiXCR was run by TCRdb on the RT-PCR reads, yielding one entry per CDR3 protein. The sample yields approximately 410,000 distinct CDR3 sequences, 16% seen once. The rearrangement uses TRBV15 and TRBJ1-1; 9 bases fit TRBD1. The sample was blood, either unsorted or a sorted T cell fraction (not recorded which). This clonotype originated in a human donor who was either an allogeneic HSCT recipient or a stem cell or donor lymphocyte infusion donor (not recorded which). It is not recorded whose cells these are; they may come from a transplant donor. DNA for the CDR3: TGTGCCACCTCCAGACAGGGGGTGAACACTGAAGCTTTCTTT. It encodes CATSRQGVNTEAFF.